Listed below are T cell receptor beta chains from one sample, sequenced in a study of T-cell reconstitution after alpha-beta-depleted transplantation in children. TCRdb processed the PCR reads anew with MiXCR; each CDR3 protein has one entry. The sample includes about 300,000 distinct CDR3 sequences, over 9.5% of them seen just once. The material sequenced was PBMCs, taken before TCRalphabeta/CD19-depleted stem cell transplant. The receptors originated from a boy less than two years old with acute myeloid leukemia, due to receive a stem cell transplant. Both conserved end residues are part of each CDR3. The D gene is left open where the match is weak. Size values are once, few and many counts, or a class for expanded clones, and some rows have none.

j_call,clone_size,d_call,v_call,cdr3_nt,cdr3_aa
TRBJ1-2,many,-,TRBV29-1,TGCAGCGTTGAGTCAGTTCGGGGCGACTATGGCTACACCTTC,CSVESVRGDYGYTF
TRBJ1-1,many,-,TRBV5-5,TGTGCCAGCAGCTTAAACATATACACTGAAGCTTTCTTT,CASSLNIYTEAFF
TRBJ2-1,many,-,TRBV9,TGTGCCAGCAGCGTATTAAGGTTCTCCTCCTACAATGAGCAGTTCTTC,CASSVLRFSSYNEQFF
TRBJ2-1,many,TRBD2,TRBV20-1,TGCAGTGCTAGCGGGAGGGCCGATGAGCAGTTCTTC,CSASGRADEQFF
TRBJ2-7,-,TRBD1,TRBV11-3,TGTGCCAGCAGCTTAACCCCGGGACAGGGGGCGGCTGACTACGAGCAGTACTTC,CASSLTPGQGAADYEQYF
TRBJ2-3,many,-,TRBV5-1,TGCGCCAGCAGCTCCAGACAGATCACAGATACGCAGTATTTT,CASSSRQITDTQYF
TRBJ2-2,many,TRBD2,TRBV6-1,TGTGCCAGCAGACCCGGGGGGTGGGACACCGGGGAGCTGTTTTTT,CASRPGGWDTGELFF
TRBJ1-2,many,-,TRBV19,TGTGCCAGTAGTATTTCGAATGGCTACACCTTC,CASSISNGYTF
TRBJ2-7,many,-,TRBV7-6,TGTGCCAGCAGCATGCTAAGGGAAACCCTCTACGAGCAGTACTTC,CASSMLRETLYEQYF
TRBJ2-3,many,TRBD2,TRBV6-2/TRBV6-3,TGTGCCAGCAGACGAGCGGGAGGAGAGGCAGATACGCAGTATTTT,CASRRAGGEADTQYF
TRBJ2-1,few,-,TRBV9,TGTGCCAGCAGCCCACGCCCCGCAGGGGTCCACTCGAGCTCCTACAATGAGCAGTTCTTC,CASSPRPAGVHSSSYNEQFF
TRBJ1-5,-,-,TRBV6-5,TGTGCCAGCAGTTACTCCGGGGTTAGCCAGCCCCAGCATTTT,CASSYSGVSQPQHF
TRBJ2-1,many,-,TRBV12-3/TRBV12-4,TGTGCCAGCAGTTTAGTAACAGGGACACTTCAGTTCTTC,CASSLVTGTLQFF
TRBJ1-2,many,-,TRBV12-3/TRBV12-4,TGTGCCAGCAGTATGACAGGAATTGGAGACTATGGCTACACCTTC,CASSMTGIGDYGYTF
TRBJ1-6,few,-,TRBV7-2,TGTGCCAGCAGCATACACAGGGCTACCTATAATTCACCCCTCCACTTT,CASSIHRATYNSPLHF
TRBJ2-6,many,-,TRBV7-2,TGTGCCAGCATCCTATTCCCCGTGGGGGGTGGGGGGGCCAACGTCCTGACTTTC,CASILFPVGGGGANVLTF
TRBJ2-5,many,TRBD2,TRBV5-1,TGCGCCAGCAGCGGGGGGGTCTACCAAGAGACCCAGTACTTC,CASSGGVYQETQYF
TRBJ2-7,many,-,TRBV21-1,TGTGCCAGCAGCAACATGATCCTGAGCTCCTACGAGCAGTACTTC,CASSNMILSSYEQYF
TRBJ2-6,many,TRBD1,TRBV11-1,TGTGCCAGCAGCTTAGCTCGAAGCCGGGACAGTCCTGGGGCCAACGTCCTGACTTTC,CASSLARSRDSPGANVLTF
TRBJ2-2,-,-,TRBV29-1,TGCAGCGTTGTAGAACAGGGAATCGGGGAGCTGTTTTTT,CSVVEQGIGELFF
TRBJ1-2,many,-,TRBV11-2,TGTGCCAGCAGCTTAGATCGGGGCGATGGCTACACCTTC,CASSLDRGDGYTF
TRBJ2-1,many,TRBD2,TRBV12-3/TRBV12-4,TGTGCCAGCAGTTTCCTAGCGGGGGGGCCCTACAATGAGCAGTTCTTC,CASSFLAGGPYNEQFF
TRBJ2-7,many,-,TRBV5-4,TGTGCCAGCAGCCCCACAGGGTTTAGCGAGCAGTACTTC,CASSPTGFSEQYF
TRBJ1-5,few,TRBD1,TRBV10-3,TGTGCCATCAGACAGGGGGGCAATCAGCCCCAGCATTTT,CAIRQGGNQPQHF
TRBJ2-5,many,-,TRBV29-1,TGCAGCTCTCGCCGGGCAGGACAAGAGACCCAGTACTTC,CSSRRAGQETQYF
TRBJ1-1,-,TRBD1,TRBV5-1,TGCGCCAGCAGCACGACAGGGGGTTATACTGAAGCTTTCTTT,CASSTTGGYTEAFF
TRBJ2-3,-,-,TRBV24-1,TGTGCCACCAGTGCAGGAGATACGCAGTATTTT,CATSAGDTQYF
TRBJ1-3,many,-,TRBV20-1,TGCAGTGCTAGAGATCGGAGAGGGACCGGGAACACCATATATTTT,CSARDRRGTGNTIYF
TRBJ2-1,many,-,TRBV6-5,TGTGCCAGCAGTTACTTGGCCAGCACCTACAATGAGCAGTTCTTC,CASSYLASTYNEQFF
TRBJ1-6,many,-,TRBV7-3,TGTGCCAGCAGCTTAAAACAGGGAGAGGGCTATAATTCACCCCTCCACTTT,CASSLKQGEGYNSPLHF
TRBJ2-7,many,-,TRBV5-1,TGCGCCAGCAGCTCGCGGAACTACGAGCAGTACTTC,CASSSRNYEQYF